The 8 T cell receptor beta chains in this list originate from one sample, sequenced in a study of T cells in Graves' hyperthyroidism and ophthalmopathy. The source material, RNA transcripts, was used to amplify TCR beta CDR3 regions. With the HTBI primer set, the TCR CDR3 went through a first round of RT-PCR. TCRdb processed the multiplex PCR reads anew with MiXCR; each CDR3 protein has one entry. The sample includes about 280,000 distinct CDR3 sequences, less than 30% of them seen just once. Sequenced material: blood. The receptors stem from a man aged 40-55 years with Graves' hyperthyroidism that later progressed to Graves' ophthalmopathy.

This clonotype has a handful of counts. The chain joins TRBV2 to TRBJ2-5, with 11 nucleotides matching TRBD1. The CDR3 runs to 16 residues. Per germline, CDR1 SNHLY and CDR2 FYNNEI. With 6 bases clipped from V and 5 bases from J, the junction kept 11 bases outside the gene matches. CDR3 DNA sequence: TGTGCCAGCAGGCTACCGGGACAGGGGGTGTTGGAGACCCAGTACTTC. It yields the protein CASRLPGQGVLETQYF. Supplemented by reference TRBV2 and TRBJ2-5, the full variable domain reads EPEVTQTPSHQVTQMGQEVILRCVPISNHLYFYWYRQILGQKVEFLVSFYNNEISEKSEIFDDQFSVERPDGSNFTLKIRSTKLEDSAMYFCASRLPGQGVLETQYFGPGTRLLVL.

This clonotype was detected many times. This chain links TRBV20-1 with TRBJ1-3, with unresolved D. V lost 3 bases, J lost 4 bases, and 10 bases lay in between. The CDR3 is made up of 13 amino acids. Germline V gene lookup returns CDR1 DFQATT and CDR2 SNEGSKA (reference sequence). CDR3 sequence (DNA): TGCAGTGCTAGCATCCCCCCCGGAAACACCATATATTTT. Translating it yields CSASIPPGNTIYF.

This clonotype has a count of ten or more. V gene TRBV5-1 combines with J gene TRBJ2-7, with 12 positions matching TRBD1. The V and J ends lost 7 bases and 4 bases, in that order; junction bases with no gene match: 6. Germline V gives CDR1 SGHRS, CDR2 YFSETQ. The CDR3 length is 14 residues. CDR3 DNA: TGCGCCAGCGGACCGGGACAGGGGGCGTACGAGCAGTACTTC. It translates to CASGPGQGAYEQYF. The complete variable domain, with remaining parts taken from reference TRBV5-1 and TRBJ2-7, reads KAGVTQTPRYLIKTRGQQVTLSCSPISGHRSVSWYQQTPGQGLQFLFEYFSETQRNKGNFPGRFSGRQFSNSRSEMNVSTLELGDSALYLCASGPGQGAYEQYFGPGTRLTVT.

The sample holds many counts of this clonotype. This chain uses TRBV19 with TRBJ2-7; no firm D call. V was cut by 1 base and J by 2 bases, with 6 bases left in between. CDR1 is LNHDA and CDR2 is SQIVND in the germline V gene (reference sequence). This CDR3 has 13 residues. The CDR3 loop reads CASSIVPAYEQYF. For the CDR3, the DNA is TGTGCCAGTAGTATAGTACCGGCCTACGAGCAGTACTTC.

This clonotype was detected many times. The chain uses TRBV7-9 and TRBJ1-1; 7 positions agree with TRBD1. This CDR3 has 16 amino acids. CDR1 SEHNR and CDR2 FQNEAQ come from the germline V gene (reference sequence). Trimming cost V 3 bases and J 0 bases; bases outside gene matches: 7. CDR3 in DNA: TGTGCCAGCAGCTTCCCAGGGGGGATACTGAACACTGAAGCTTTCTTT. Its protein product is CASSFPGGILNTEAFF.

The chain joins TRBV6-1 to TRBJ2-7; a weak D match, TRBD2 (6 bases). Trimming cost V 2 bases and J 7 bases, with 18 bases left between them. The germline CDR1 and CDR2 sequences are MNHNS and SASEGT. The CDR3 is 15 residues long. CDR3 DNA sequence: TGTGCCAGCAGTGAATCGGGATCGGGAGTAGGTGAGCAGTACTTC. It specifies CASSESGSGVGEQYF.

There are a few counts of this clonotype. The chain employs TRBV20-1 and TRBJ2-7; TRBD2 matches 8 bases. J lost 0 bases, V lost 6 bases, and 7 bases had no gene match. Germline V gene data show CDR1 as DFQATT and CDR2 as SNEGSKA (reference sequence). The CDR3 has 14 residues. CDR3 nucleotide sequence: TGCAGTGCAATAGGACTAGCCGGCTCCTACGAGCAGTACTTC. It is translated as CSAIGLAGSYEQYF.

This clonotype was counted ten times or more. This sequence joins TRBV28 and TRBJ1-2, with 8 bases lining up with TRBD1. CDR3 size: 15 residues. Germline CDR1 and CDR2: MDHEN and SYDVKM. Trimming cost V 2 bases and J 5 bases; bases outside gene matches: 7. CDR3: CASSLGQGLWYGYTF. The CDR3 DNA is TGTGCCAGCAGTTTAGGACAGGGTTTATGGTATGGCTACACCTTC.